This T cell receptor (beta chain) was recovered during a study of cytomegalovirus exposure and HLA in healthy donors. The CDR3 consists of 14 residues. Germline lookup yields CDR1 MNHNS and CDR2 SASEGT. V shed 6 bases, J shed 4 bases, and the junction held 8 bases outside the gene matches. On this clone: Its antigen is currently unknown.

PCR employed 60 Vbeta and 13 Jbeta primers. Only in-frame clones appear in the TCRdb table, and some are missing; sequencing was by immunoSEQ multiplex PCR. In the table there are about 120,000 clones, 63% of which are singletons. Study outcomes and limitations: In presence/absence analyses, roughly uniform sequencing depth across donors was assumed.

This receptor was identified in a man aged 40-49 years in good health and CMV-seropositive. The V and J genes are TRBV6-1 and TRBJ2-7; TRBD2 matches at 8 bases. Sequenced input: PBMCs. CDR3 DNA: TGTGCCAGCAGCTTACTAGCGGCGGGGTACGAGCAGTACTTC. Its protein product is CASSLLAAGYEQYF.